Detailed here is one T cell receptor beta chain. Antigen: not known. This specimen comes from a study of cytomegalovirus exposure and HLA in healthy donors. The PCR employed 60 Vbeta primers together with 13 Jbeta primers. Sequenced by immunoSEQ multiplex PCR; TCRdb stores in-frame clones only, minus some. The profile shows approximately 100,000 clones, approximately 70% of them singletons. Every donor was a healthy person donating bone marrow. Study-wide results and caveats: Later work associated roughly 15,000 TCR beta sequences with HLA alleles at 0.05 false discovery rate. A later analysis showed that HLA-associated TCR beta chains had undergone more clonal expansion than equally common others. In a later analysis, the majority of CMV-associated beta chains seemingly showed HLA restriction.

Germline V CDR1 and CDR2: GTSNPN, SVGIG (reference sequence). The CDR3 spans 13 residues. The ends lost 5 bases at V and 2 bases at J; junction bases unmatched: 3. The J gene is TRBJ2-5, the V gene TRBV30; 9 bases are shared with TRBD1. The sample taken for sequencing was PBMCs. The source is a man aged 35 to 55 in good health and CMV-seropositive. CDR3 residues: CAWGGQGQETQYF. The DNA for the CDR3 is TGTGCCTGGGGGGGACAGGGTCAAGAGACCCAGTACTTC. Variable domain in full (rest from reference TRBV30 and TRBJ2-5): SQTIHQWPATLVQPVGSPLSLECTVEGTSNPNLYWYRQAAGRGLQLLFYSVGIGQISSEVPQNLSASRPQDRQFILSSKKLLLSDSGFYLCAWGGQGQETQYFGPGTRLLVL.